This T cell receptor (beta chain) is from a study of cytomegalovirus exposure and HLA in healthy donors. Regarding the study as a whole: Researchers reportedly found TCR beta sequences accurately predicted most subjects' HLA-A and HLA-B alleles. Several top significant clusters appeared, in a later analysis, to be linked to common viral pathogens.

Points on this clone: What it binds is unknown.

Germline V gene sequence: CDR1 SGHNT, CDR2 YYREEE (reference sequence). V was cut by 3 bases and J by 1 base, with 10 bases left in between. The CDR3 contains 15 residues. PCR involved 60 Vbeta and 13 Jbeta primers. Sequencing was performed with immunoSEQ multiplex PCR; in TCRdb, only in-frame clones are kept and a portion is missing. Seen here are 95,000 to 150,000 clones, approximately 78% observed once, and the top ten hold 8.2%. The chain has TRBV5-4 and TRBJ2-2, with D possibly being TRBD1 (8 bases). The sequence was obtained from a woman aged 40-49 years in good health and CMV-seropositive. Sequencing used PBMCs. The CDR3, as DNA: TGTGCCAGCAGCTACAGGGGGGGGAACACCGGGGAGCTGTTTTTT. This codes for CASSYRGGNTGELFF. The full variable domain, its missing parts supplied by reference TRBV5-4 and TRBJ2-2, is ETGVTQSPTHLIKTRGQQVTLRCSSQSGHNTVSWYQQALGQGPQFIFQYYREEENGRGNFPPRFSGLQFPNYSSELNVNALELDDSALYLCASSYRGGNTGELFFGEGSRLTVL.